Below, 21 T cell receptor beta chains from the same sample are listed, as sequenced in a study of molecular identifiers for immune sequencing clone quantification. TCRdb used MiXCR to reprocess the PCR reads, holding one entry per CDR3 protein. This table holds 97,000 or so distinct CDR3 sequences, 30% to 35% found once. Sequenced input: naive CD8+ T cells from blood, with Jurkat cell RNA spiked in. Subset indicated: FACS-sorted CD8+CD4-CCR7+CD45RA+ naive T cells. These receptors all come from a human donor in good health. Some libraries in this study had Jurkat cell RNA spiked in.

This clonotype was detected many times. The gene calls are TRBV28 and TRBJ2-7; D is uncertain. Per the germline V gene, CDR1 is MDHEN and CDR2 is SYDVKM. The CDR3 has 14 amino acids. Deletions cut 7 bases from V and 6 bases from J, with 19 bases between. CDR3 nucleotide sequence: TGTGCCAGCACCCTCTCGCCCCACCATGGCGAGCAGTACTTC. Amino acids: CASTLSPHHGEQYF.

The CDR3 here is CASSLQLMNTEAFF. The DNA for the CDR3 is TGTGCCAGCAGTTTACAACTGATGAACACTGAAGCTTTCTTT. The chain combines TRBV12-3 or TRBV12-4 with TRBJ1-1; no reliable D call. V lost 2 bases, J lost 0 bases, and 7 bases lay in between. CDR3 length equals 14 residues.

The chain links TRBV4-3 to TRBJ2-5; tentative D call: TRBD2 (5 bases). Trimming left V 1 base short and J 4 bases short, with 13 bases between. This CDR3 region has 15 residues. Germline CDR1 is LGHNA and CDR2 is YSLEER. CDR3 sequence reads: CASSQVTLAGETQYF. CDR3 nucleotides: TGCGCCAGCAGCCAAGTCACTCTAGCCGGAGAGACCCAGTACTTC.

This clonotype was seen a handful of times. The chain uses TRBV28 and TRBJ1-1; TRBD1 agrees at 10 bases. V shed 10 bases and J 8 bases; nucleotides not matched to a gene: 10. This CDR3 contains 13 residues. Germline V gene data show CDR1 as MDHEN and CDR2 as SYDVKM. CDR3 bases: TGTGCCAATCGGGGACAGGGGTCAGTGGAAGCTTTCTTT. Translated: CANRGQGSVEAFF.

The chain combines TRBV27 with TRBJ2-5; no firm D call. The CDR3 covers 15 residues. Trimming removed 0 bases from V and 1 base from J, with 9 bases in between. Germline loops: CDR1 MNHEY, CDR2 SMNVEV (reference sequence). The CDR3 loop is CASSLSSSSQETQYF. CDR3 nucleotides: TGTGCCAGCAGTTTATCTTCGTCTAGCCAAGAGACCCAGTACTTC.

This clonotype was seen a few times. The chain has TRBV19 and TRBJ2-7; D unresolved. Germline assignment: CDR1 LNHDA and CDR2 SQIVND (reference sequence). Trimming left V 7 bases short and J 4 bases short, with 17 bases between. CDR3 length equals 14 residues. The CDR3 is CASTQDSIGYEQYF. The CDR3 DNA reads as TGTGCCAGTACCCAAGACTCCATCGGGTACGAGCAGTACTTC.

V usage is TRBV4-3 and J usage is TRBJ1-5, with a tentative D call TRBD1 (5 bases). The CDR3 totals 15 residues. Trimming shortened V by 3 bases and J by 2 bases, and 11 bases separated the two germline ends. Germline V gives CDR1 LGHNA, CDR2 YSLEER. The CDR3 coding sequence is TGCGCCAGCAGCCAGTGGCAGGGTGGCAATCAGCCCCAGCATTTT. Translated, it gives CASSQWQGGNQPQHF.

Worth noting for this clonotype: A much larger clone lies a single base off, so this may be a read error. V gene TRBV28 combines with J gene TRBJ1-5; D is uncertain. This CDR3 has 13 residues. Germline V lookup: CDR1 MDHEN, CDR2 SYDVKM. The CDR3 here is CACSLSVYQPQHF. CDR3 coding DNA: TGTGCCTGCAGTTTGTCAGTTTATCAGCCCCAGCATTTT.

The rearrangement links TRBV4-3 to TRBJ2-7; possibly TRBD1 for D (6 bases). Germline V gene sequence: CDR1 LGHNA, CDR2 YSLEER. This CDR3 comprises 15 residues. The ends were cut back, 0 bases at V and 2 bases at J, with 11 bases in the middle. DNA for the CDR3: TGCGCCAGCAGCCAAGATACAGGGAGCCCCTACGAGCAGTACTTC. Its translation: CASSQDTGSPYEQYF.

The rearrangement links TRBV6-2 or TRBV6-3 to TRBJ2-6; 9 bases are shared with TRBD1. Trimming removed 6 bases from V and 2 bases from J; junction bases left unmatched: 5. This CDR3 comprises 16 residues. Per the germline V gene, CDR1 is MNHEY and CDR2 is SVGEGT. The CDR3 DNA follows: TGTGCCAGCAGCACCGGGACAGGGACTGGGGCCAACGTCCTGACTTTC. This translates into CASSTGTGTGANVLTF.

The gene calls are TRBV2 and TRBJ2-7; no reliable D call. The CDR3 spans 13 residues. Per the germline V gene, CDR1 is SNHLY and CDR2 is FYNNEI. V was pared by 6 bases and J by 2 bases, with 11 bases between. The CDR3, as DNA: TGTGCCAGCAGGGATGCGAGTGCCTACGAGCAGTACTTC. Translation gives CASRDASAYEQYF.

This chain joins TRBV20-1 and TRBJ2-1; D gene unclear. The CDR3 totals 15 residues. Germline V gene sequence: CDR1 DFQATT, CDR2 SNEGSKA (reference sequence). Trimming left V 5 bases short and J 0 bases short, with 14 bases between. The CDR3 bases are TGCAGTGCTCTGGACGGATCGAGCTCCTACAATGAGCAGTTCTTC. Residues: CSALDGSSSYNEQFF.

As regards this clonotype: One end of the junction fails to match germline, which may point to a read error. The chain recombines TRBV28 with TRBJ1-3; D is unclear. CDR3 length: 14 residues. Germline V gene lookup returns CDR1 MDHEN and CDR2 SYDVKM. The CDR3 region has the DNA TGTGCCAGCAGTTTGGTTGGCTCTGGAGACACCATATATTTT. Protein: CASSLVGSGDTIYF.

V gene TRBV9 combines with J gene TRBJ1-5; unclear D gene. Between the trimmed V and J ends, which lost 0 bases and 2 bases, there was a span of 6 bases. The CDR3 totals 14 residues. Germline V gene sequence: CDR1 SGDLS, CDR2 YYNGEE. The CDR3 region has the DNA TGTGCCAGCAGCGTAGATGGAGGCAATCAGCCCCAGCATTTT. Translated, it gives CASSVDGGNQPQHF.

The gene calls are TRBV20-1 and TRBJ2-7; the match to TRBD2 covers 11 bases. The germline CDR1 and CDR2 sequences are DFQATT and SNEGSKA (reference sequence). Trimming at V came to 5 bases and at J to 2 bases, leaving 5 bases not matched to a gene. This CDR3 spans 14 amino acids. The CDR3 sequence: CSAYQTSGAYEQYF. The CDR3 coding sequence is TGCAGTGCTTACCAGACTAGCGGGGCCTACGAGCAGTACTTC.

The gene calls are TRBV6-2 or TRBV6-3 and TRBJ1-1, with a possible D match to TRBD1 (5 bases). V lost 6 bases to trimming and J lost 11 bases, with 19 bases between them. Germline V gene lookup returns CDR1 MNHEY and CDR2 SVGEGT. This CDR3 region has 13 residues. The CDR3 nucleotides are TGTGCCAGCAGGGACATACAGAACATTGAGGCTTTCTTT. It is translated as CASRDIQNIEAFF.

The chain has TRBV4-2 and TRBJ2-7; D not resolved. Trimming left V 4 bases short and J 11 bases short, with 21 bases between. The CDR3 spans 14 residues. Germline V lookup: CDR1 LGHNA, CDR2 YNFKEQ. CDR3 amino acids: CASSLGPRSTTKYF. The CDR3, as DNA: TGTGCCAGCAGCCTTGGGCCCCGGAGTACGACAAAGTACTTC.

This chain links TRBV28 with TRBJ2-7; D uncertain. The CDR3 totals 14 residues. Trimming took off 6 bases at V and 6 bases at J, with 18 bases between the two ends. Germline V gene data show CDR1 as MDHEN and CDR2 as SYDVKM. The CDR3 is CASRFRGQTCEQYF. The CDR3 coding sequence is TGTGCCAGCAGATTCCGTGGCCAGACCTGCGAGCAGTACTTC.

This clonotype was seen more than once but under ten times. The CDR3 here is CSGLAGDEEQYF. The DNA of the CDR3 is TGCAGTGGACTAGCGGGAGATGAAGAGCAGTACTTC. V usage is TRBV20-1 and J usage is TRBJ2-7, with TRBD2 identical over 12 bases. CDR1 is DFQATT and CDR2 is SNEGSKA in the germline V gene (reference sequence). The junction had 5 bases not matched to a gene; V was cut back by 7 bases and J by 7 bases. CDR3 length: 12 residues.

The CDR3 nucleotides read TGTGCCAGCACCCCTCTGAGGGGGGGATCAAATACGCAGTATTTT. Protein product: CASTPLRGGSNTQYF. The genes are TRBV28 and TRBJ2-3; TRBD2 is a possible D gene (7 bases). Germline CDR1 is MDHEN and CDR2 is SYDVKM. Trimming shortened V by 7 bases and J by 7 bases, and 21 bases separated the two germline ends. This CDR3 spans 15 amino acids.

This chain joins TRBV6-6 and TRBJ2-3; 9 positions agree with TRBD2. V lost 4 bases, J lost 5 bases, and 7 bases stayed unmatched. The CDR3 consists of 15 residues. CDR1 and CDR2 from the germline V gene are MNHNY and SVGAGI (reference sequence). The CDR3 DNA reads TGTGCCAGCAGTTCTAAGCGGGAGGCGAGAGATACGCAGTATTTT. Amino acids: CASSSKREARDTQYF.